Sequencing of this T cell receptor (beta chain) was carried out in a study of metastatic and nonmetastatic thyroid tumors. Study overall: Repertoires were compared across blood and tumor or nodule tissue from malignant and benign thyroid patients. Whole-study findings and limits: Significantly higher TCR beta diversity was reportedly seen in malignant thyroid tumors than benign nodules, in blood and tumor.

Germline V lookup: CDR1 KGHSH, CDR2 LQKENI. Unmatched junction bases numbered 6, after V lost 3 bases and J lost 0 bases. The CDR3 spans 17 residues. Before thyroid surgery, none of the patients had received any treatment. This clone showed up many times. What it binds is not known. Per the original methods: The study built a papillary thyroid cancer distant-metastasis classifier from CDR3 differences across clinicopathological groups. TCRdb reanalyzed the PCR reads via MiXCR. The V and J calls, along with clone size, are taken from TCRdb and not from the paper's own processing. The repertoire holds 20,000 or so clones, with about a quarter as singletons.

The specimen sequenced was tumor tissue. This rearrangement joins TRBV18 to TRBJ2-1; 9 bases are a match to TRBD2. The clonotype comes from a female donor with papillary thyroid cancer or a benign thyroid nodule (not recorded which). Some clones in this sample may be carry-over from other donors' samples. In DNA form, the CDR3 reads TGTGCCAGCTCACCTGCTAGCGGGACAAGCTCCTACAATGAGCAGTTCTTC. It translates to CASSPASGTSSYNEQFF.